This T cell receptor beta chain came from a study of T cell responses to AZD1222 COVID-19 vaccine. V gave up 4 bases and J gave up 0 bases, with 4 bases separating them. Germline V gene sequence: CDR1 MRHNA, CDR2 SNTAGT. CDR3 length: 13 amino acids. The protocol was immunoSEQ multiplex PCR, while the TCRdb copy is restricted to in-frame clones and leaves out a portion. Among about 150,000 clones listed, about nine tenths were seen once. This clonotype was obtained from an adult in good health. The chain is built from TRBV6-4 and TRBJ1-5; the D is unclear. The specimen comprised peripheral blood, sampled on day 0 of AZD1222 vaccination. This chain's CDR3 is CASSAGSNQPQHF. CDR3 bases: TGTGCCAGCAGTGCCGGTAGCAATCAGCCCCAGCATTTT.